This T cell receptor beta chain was recovered during a study of vaccination and CD4 T cells after COVID-19. In the study overall: Those taking part got two shots of either the BNT162b2 or the mRNA-1273 vaccine.

Findings of the study overall: Convalescent patients displayed a median about 86% of reactive clones emerging only post-vaccination. Researchers report that 304 of 307 vaccine-specific clones in convalescent patients proved spike mono-reactive.

Treatment reported: roughly 11-day PBMC culture with coronavirus spike peptide pools or control peptides (ViraFEST assay). CD4+ T-cell collection from the unexposed donor predated the COVID-19 pandemic (2011-2018). With V trimmed by 0 bases and J by 2 bases, 5 bases remained unmatched. This CDR3 spans 17 amino acids. The germline V gene has CDR1 LNHNV and CDR2 YYDKDF (reference sequence). This clonotype turned up a few times. Its antigen is not known. The Oncomine TCR Beta short-read assay was applied to DNA of cultured CD4+ T cells. From cultured CD4+ T cells, genomic DNA was extracted. MiXCR, applied by TCRdb to the PCR reads, yields one record per CDR3 protein. The sample has around 9,000 distinct CDR3 sequences; more than 25% are singletons.

The TCR originated in a human donor in good health. Specimen: CD4+ T cells from blood, cultured in vitro. V usage is TRBV15 and J usage is TRBJ2-3; 10 bases are shared with TRBD1. DNA for the CDR3: TGTGCCACCAGCAGAGACGGACAGGGGGGAACCACAGATACGCAGTATTTT. Its protein is CATSRDGQGGTTDTQYF.